This T cell receptor (beta chain) was captured in a study of CD8+CD57+ T cells in acquired aplastic anemia. About the study: The DNA of sorted CD4+ and CD8+ cells averaged approximately 3.3 ug. Read counts for CD4+ cells (from healthy donors) averaged about 10.8 million.

Study outcomes and limitations: Patients did not significantly differ from controls in CD8+ Simpson's diversity. Overlapping CD8+ CDR3 repertoires of patients and controls contained roughly 29 shared sequences.

Genomic DNA, serving as template, underwent TCR beta VDJ and CDR3 profiling. TCRdb ran MiXCR on the reads and lists one entry per CDR3 protein. The sample lists around 150,000 distinct CDR3 sequences; approximately 44% were seen once. Trimming pared 5 bases from V and 8 bases from J, leaving 9 bases between. The CDR3 extends over 11 amino acids. Germline values: CDR1 SGHAT, CDR2 FQNNGV. About this clonotype: The antigen is undetermined.

The TCR originated in a human donor in good health. The chain recombines TRBV11-2 with TRBJ1-2; no definite D call. The specimen was sorted CD4+, CD8+, or CD8+CD57+ T cells (not recorded which) from PBMCs. CDR3 amino acids: CASSLTLGYTF. In DNA form, the CDR3 reads TGTGCCAGCAGCCTAACCTTGGGCTACACCTTC.